This entry describes one T cell receptor (beta chain). Many counts were recorded for this clonotype. Its antigen remains undetermined. No qualities accompany the bases; no much larger clone lies one base away. Libraries of naive CD8 T cells were built from anywhere between roughly 17,000 and 1,000,000 sorted cells, with 10%, 30% or 50% of the purified RNA used. Naive CD8 T cells were FACS-sorted as CD8+CD4-CCR7+CD45RA+ on a BD FACSAria II into RLT Plus buffer. Detection sensitivity was tested by spiking Jurkat RNA equal to some 11 TCR copies' worth into samples containing roughly 19,000-1,100,000 naive CD8 T cells. Enrichment of CD8 T cells was done with RosetteSep CD8+ T Cell Enrichment Cocktail plus Ficoll-Paque, and ACK red cell lysis came afterward. This entry belongs to a study of molecular identifiers for immune sequencing clone quantification listed by TCRdb under 2018. Study-wide context: For a replicate experiment, RNA from approximately 20,000 or 98,000 naive CD8 T cells was divided into five aliquots, and four of the five aliquots were sequenced. The study was a methods study using CD8 T cells to benchmark molecular-identifier clustering-based TCR repertoire sequencing (MIDCIRS) and TCR RNA copy counting. Study-wide conclusions, independent of this receptor: The sizes of highly expanded clones could end up underestimated when identical TCR molecules share a barcode. When barcode sub-clustering was not used, chimeric consensus sequences inflated TCR diversity, with chimeras reaching as high as 47%. The naive libraries included spiked-in Jurkat TCR RNA (about ten copies' worth), and this RNA is not part of the donor repertoire. Modeling indicated roughly 3.2 TCR RNA copies recovered per cell, compared with around 10 by digital PCR, which implies a capture efficiency of 25% to 35%. In CMV-specific effector cells, clones with more than 20 RNA copies accounted for over 97% of molecules, whereas in naive cells such clones accounted for under 1%. Even against a background of some 1 million naive CD8 T cells, spiked-in Jurkat TCR RNA amounting to a single cell's worth was reported to be detectable.

Libraries were prepared through PCR. The sequencer was an Illumina HiSeq 4000. Preparation of bulk TCR libraries followed a previously described approach, with the TCR primers listed in Table S5. Total RNA was purified with the Qiagen AllPrep DNA/RNA kit. Reads from multiple sequencing runs of the same library were pooled before analysis. Turning to the authors' computational methods: Reads were retained only if the reads had an exact TCR constant sequence, and the retained reads were trimmed to 150 nt and grouped according to their 12-nt molecular barcodes. Within each barcode group, reads were sub-clustered at a 15% Levenshtein threshold, and quality-weighted consensus sequences were built per RNA molecule. Non-functional sequences were filtered out, along with any lower-count sequence sitting one edit away from another sequence. Barcode sub-clusters with fewer than 20% of the maximum read count were removed, based on fitting two negative binomial distributions. TCRdb ran its own pipeline on the public reads, namely fastp trimming at Q25 and MiXCR clone calling, and kept in-frame beta chains. Every entry covers one CDR3 protein and lists the most common genes and DNA from its rows. TCRdb's processing, not the study's, gives the V and J calls here. A total of 75,000 to 100,000 distinct CDR3 sequences appear in this sample, under 20% of them only once. In total, the top ten clones hold roughly 0.89% of the sample.

The clonotype comes from a human donor in good health. Some libraries in this study had Jurkat cell RNA spiked in. The sequencing input was naive CD8+ T cells from blood, with Jurkat cell RNA spiked in. The cell subset or site label on this specimen signifies: FACS-sorted CD8+CD4-CCR7+CD45RA+ naive T cells.

The CDR3 amino acid sequence is: CAWKNWDTQYF. The DNA is as follows: TGTGCCTGGAAAAACTGGGATACGCAGTATTTT. The rearrangement joined TRBV30 to TRBJ2-3; no D gene call is confident. V gives up 4 bases and J gives up 6 bases, and the segment between their germline ends measures 8 bases. The CDR1 and CDR2 encoded by the germline V gene (reference sequence) are GTSNPN and SVGIG. The CDR3 holds 11 amino acids from the cysteine to the phenylalanine. CDR3 DNA is the only sequence kept; it has 33 bases, read in frame from the first base.